This T cell receptor (beta chain) derives from a study of CD8+CD57+ T cells in acquired aplastic anemia. The overall study: Sorted CD4+ and CD8+ cells yielded roughly 3.5 ug of DNA on average.

Those patients picked for sequencing had displayed CD8+CD57+ cell expansion on flow cytometry. Genomic DNA, serving as template, underwent TCR beta VDJ and CDR3 profiling. TCRdb re-called the reads with MiXCR, one entry per CDR3 protein. The data show about 180,000 distinct CDR3 sequences, around 50% seen once. Germline-derived CDR1 and CDR2 are LGHDT and YNNKEL (reference sequence). The CDR3 sequence is 13 residues long. Trimming stripped 1 base from V and 10 bases from J, with 11 bases between. This clonotype was seen repeatedly, ten times or more. The source of this sequence is a human donor with aplastic anemia. What was sequenced was sorted CD4+, CD8+, or CD8+CD57+ T cells (not recorded which) from PBMCs. V gene TRBV3-1 combines with J gene TRBJ2-1; D not resolved. Here the CDR3 reads CASSQGIKGEQFF. The DNA of the CDR3 is TGTGCCAGCAGCCAAGGTATAAAGGGCGAGCAGTTCTTC.